This T cell receptor (beta chain) was captured in a study of blood T cell repertoires in COVID-19. Study details: In each case, the material was cDNA or gDNA derived from T cells, B-cell-depleted T cells, or PBMCs.

Sequencing was performed with immunoSEQ multiplex PCR; in TCRdb, only in-frame clones are kept and a portion is missing. The sample consists of nearly 200,000 clones, less than 90% of them appearing once. The CDR3 runs to 14 residues. Germline V gene data show CDR1 as SQVTM and CDR2 as ANQGSEA. Trimming took off 6 bases at V and 3 bases at J, with 17 bases between the two ends. This receptor was taken from a woman in her 70s with acute or convalescent COVID-19. This chain joins TRBV29-1 and TRBJ1-1, with D perhaps TRBD1 (6 bases). Sequencing input: peripheral blood. CDR3 region: CSVAEQGFYTEAFF. CDR3 in DNA: TGCAGCGTCGCAGAACAGGGATTCTACACTGAAGCTTTCTTT. Combining the CDR3 with reference TRBV29-1 and TRBJ1-1 gives the whole variable domain SAVISQKPSRDICQRGTSLTIQCQVDSQVTMMFWYRQQPGQSLTLIATANQGSEATYESGFVIDKFPISRPNLTFSTLTVSNMSPEDSSIYLCSVAEQGFYTEAFFGQGTRLTVV.